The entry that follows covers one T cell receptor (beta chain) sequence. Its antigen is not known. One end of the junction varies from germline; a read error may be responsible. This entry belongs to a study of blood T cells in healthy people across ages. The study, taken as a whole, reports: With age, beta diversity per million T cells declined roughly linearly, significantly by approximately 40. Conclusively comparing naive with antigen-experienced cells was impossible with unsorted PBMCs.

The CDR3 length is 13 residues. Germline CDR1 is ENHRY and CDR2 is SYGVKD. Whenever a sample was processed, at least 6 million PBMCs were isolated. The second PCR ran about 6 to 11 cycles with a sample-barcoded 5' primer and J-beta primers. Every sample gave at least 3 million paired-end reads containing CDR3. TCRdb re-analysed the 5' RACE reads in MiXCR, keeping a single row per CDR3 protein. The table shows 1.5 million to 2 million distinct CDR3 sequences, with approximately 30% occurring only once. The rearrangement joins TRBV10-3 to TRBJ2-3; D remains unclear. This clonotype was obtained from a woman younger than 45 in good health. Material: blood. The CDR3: CAISESGKDTRYF. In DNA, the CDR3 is TGTGCCATCAGTGAGTCGGGCAAAGATACGCGGTATTTT.